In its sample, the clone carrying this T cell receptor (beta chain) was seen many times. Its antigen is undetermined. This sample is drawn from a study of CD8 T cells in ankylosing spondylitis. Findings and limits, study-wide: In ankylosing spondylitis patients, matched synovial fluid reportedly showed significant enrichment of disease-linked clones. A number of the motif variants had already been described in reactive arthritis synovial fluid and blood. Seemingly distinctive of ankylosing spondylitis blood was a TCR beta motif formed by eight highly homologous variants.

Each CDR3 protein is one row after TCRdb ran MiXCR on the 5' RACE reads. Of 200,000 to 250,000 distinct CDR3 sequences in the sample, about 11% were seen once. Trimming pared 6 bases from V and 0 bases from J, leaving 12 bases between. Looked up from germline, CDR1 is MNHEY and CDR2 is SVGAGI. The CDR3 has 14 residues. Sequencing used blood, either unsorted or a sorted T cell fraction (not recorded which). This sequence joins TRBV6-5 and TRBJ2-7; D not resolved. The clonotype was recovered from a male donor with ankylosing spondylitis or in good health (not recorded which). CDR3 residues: CASSARVSSYEQYF. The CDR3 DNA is TGTGCCAGCAGCGCCCGAGTAAGCTCCTACGAGCAGTACTTC.